Following are 23 T cell receptor beta chains from one sample sequenced in a study of blood T cells in healthy people across ages. It was with a sample-barcoded 5' primer and a J-beta primer mix that a second PCR of roughly 7 to 12 cycles was run. MiXCR was run by TCRdb on the 5' RACE reads, yielding one entry per CDR3 protein. The table has about 840,000 distinct CDR3 sequences, 25% to 30% seen once. The same data also went into a second study, on T cells of mothers and their children.

Sequenced input: blood. The receptor set was obtained from a woman in her 40s in good health.

In its sample, this clonotype was seen a few times. The chain joins TRBV28 to TRBJ2-7, with 8 bases identical to TRBD1. V dropped 6 bases and J dropped 4; count of bases not matched to a gene: 11. This CDR3 region has 15 residues. Germline assignment: CDR1 MDHEN and CDR2 SYDVKM. This CDR3 is CASRPRTGGRYEQYF. The CDR3 region has the DNA TGTGCCAGCAGGCCTCGAACAGGGGGGAGGTACGAGCAGTACTTC.

This clonotype was seen more than once but under ten times. The V gene is TRBV6-5, the J gene TRBJ2-7; 9 bases are shared with TRBD2. This CDR3 contains 15 residues. CDR1 and CDR2 from the germline V gene are MNHEY and SVGAGI. V lost 0 bases to trimming and J lost 3 bases; unmatched junction nucleotides: 3. CDR3 sequence reads: CASSYSTSGYYEQYF. CDR3 DNA sequence: TGTGCCAGCAGTTACTCGACTAGCGGCTACTACGAGCAGTACTTC.

This clonotype was recorded a few times. The V call is TRBV15, the J call TRBJ1-1; possibly TRBD1 for D (6 bases). Germline assignment: CDR1 LNHNV and CDR2 YYDKDF (reference sequence). This CDR3 contains 15 residues. Trimming cost V 5 bases and J 6 bases, with 19 bases left between them. The CDR3 DNA sequence: TGTGCCACCAGCGGCCTCCGGGACACCTACCCTGAAGCTTTCTTT. Its protein is CATSGLRDTYPEAFF.

This clonotype was seen repeatedly, ten times or more. The chain combines TRBV19 with TRBJ2-1; D perhaps matches TRBD1 (6 bases). This CDR3 has 15 residues. Germline V lookup: CDR1 LNHDA, CDR2 SQIVND (reference sequence). V lost 4 bases and J 3 bases, leaving 13 bases between the germline ends. Here the CDR3 DNA reads TGTGCCAGTAGTACCCGGGACACCTTCTACAATGAGCAGTTCTTC. Protein product: CASSTRDTFYNEQFF.

The chain uses TRBV6-4 and TRBJ2-5; D is undetermined. The last part of the DNA fits TRBJ2-7 better; the J call may be wrong. Germline CDR1 MRHNA, CDR2 SNTAGT. The CDR3 has 11 residues. The chain's CDR3 is CASTLGDEQYF. As DNA, the CDR3 is TGTGCCAGCACCCTTGGGGACGAGCAGTACTTC.

V gene TRBV4-1 combines with J gene TRBJ2-3; the match to TRBD2 covers 11 bases. Trimming removed 3 bases from V and 6 bases from J; junction bases left unmatched: 11. The germline V gene encodes CDR1 MGHRA and CDR2 YSYEKL. This CDR3 comprises 17 residues. The DNA of the CDR3 is TGCGCCAGCAGCCACCGTACTACTAGCGGGGGACGTGATACGCAGTATTTT. Amino acids: CASSHRTTSGGRDTQYF.

This clonotype was counted a few times. The chain carries TRBV5-1 and TRBJ2-1, with 11 nucleotides matching TRBD2. Germline CDR1 and CDR2: SGHRS and YFSETQ. The V segment lost 0 bases and the J segment 5 bases; nucleotides outside the gene matches: 4. CDR3 length equals 16 residues. CDR3 bases: TGCGCCAGCAGCTTGGAGGGGACTAGCGGCAACAATGAGCAGTTCTTC. The encoded protein is CASSLEGTSGNNEQFF.

The chain uses TRBV20-1 and TRBJ1-5; the D is unclear. V lost 1 base and J 0 bases, leaving 10 bases between the germline ends. Looked up from germline, CDR1 is DFQATT and CDR2 is SNEGSKA (reference sequence). The CDR3 loop spans 15 amino acids. CDR3 amino acids: CSARGSHDSNQPQHF. CDR3 DNA: TGCAGTGCTAGAGGTTCCCACGATAGCAATCAGCCCCAGCATTTT.

The chain is built from TRBV12-3 or TRBV12-4 and TRBJ2-3; no reliable D call. There are 14 residues in the CDR3. Trimming left V 6 bases short and J 2 bases short, with 12 bases between. DNA of the CDR3: TGTGCCAGCAGGGCGCGCTCTTCCACAGATACGCAGTATTTT. It codes for CASRARSSTDTQYF.

This chain connects TRBV25-1 to TRBJ2-7, with 8 nucleotides matching TRBD1. The CDR3 consists of 14 residues. The ends lost 5 bases at V and 5 bases at J; junction bases unmatched: 8. In germline, CDR1 is MGHDK, CDR2 SYGVNS. The CDR3 DNA is TGTGCCAGCAGTAAGACAGGGGTGATCAACGAGCAGTACTTC. Its translation is CASSKTGVINEQYF.

This clonotype was detected ten times or more. This CDR3 reads CASSLLSGGASKQGDTQYF. DNA of the CDR3: TGTGCCAGCAGCCTCCTTAGCGGGGGGGCATCAAAACAAGGAGATACGCAGTATTTT. The chain combines TRBV7-8 with TRBJ2-3; 11 nucleotides align to TRBD2. V dropped 5 bases and J dropped 5; count of bases not matched to a gene: 18. This CDR3 has 19 amino acids. Germline CDR1 and CDR2: SGHVS and FQNEAQ.

This clonotype has only a few counts. The gene calls are TRBV7-8 and TRBJ2-1; TRBD2 is a possible D gene (7 bases). This CDR3 region has 14 residues. Trimming shortened V by 4 bases and J by 9 bases, and 16 bases separated the two germline ends. From germline, CDR1 is SGHVS and CDR2 FQNEAQ. CDR3 coding DNA: TGTGCCAGCAGCTACCTGGGAGGGGGGACTGAGCAGTTCTTC. It specifies CASSYLGGGTEQFF.

This clonotype was detected only a few times. This rearrangement joins TRBV30 to TRBJ1-2; TRBD1 aligns across 10 bases. V gave up 3 bases and J gave up 2 bases; unmatched junction bases: 3. Germline lookup yields CDR1 GTSNPN and CDR2 SVGIG (reference sequence). CDR3 length: 14 residues. The CDR3 sequence: CAWSMGQGNYGYTF. The CDR3 DNA is TGTGCCTGGAGCATGGGACAGGGGAACTATGGCTACACCTTC.

The CDR3 region is CASSLDGTVYGYTF. The CDR3 nucleotides read TGCGCCAGCAGCTTGGATGGGACGGTGTATGGCTACACCTTC. The genes are TRBV5-1 and TRBJ1-2, with D maybe TRBD1 (5 bases). The CDR3 runs 14 residues. CDR1 and CDR2 (germline): SGHRS, YFSETQ. V was trimmed by 0 bases and J by 5 bases, leaving 11 bases between them.

V and J are TRBV28 and TRBJ1-2; 7 bases match TRBD1. Trimming at V came to 3 bases and at J to 7 bases, leaving 8 bases not matched to a gene. Germline assignment: CDR1 MDHEN and CDR2 SYDVKM. This CDR3 comprises 14 residues. CDR3 amino acids: CASSFPQGGGGYTF. In DNA form, the CDR3 reads TGTGCCAGCAGTTTCCCGCAGGGGGGAGGTGGCTACACCTTC.

This clonotype has only a few counts. The chain joins TRBV28 to TRBJ2-7; possibly TRBD1 or TRBD2 for D (5 bases each). The germline gives CDR1 MDHEN, CDR2 SYDVKM. V shed 4 bases and J shed 1 base, with 29 bases lying between them. This CDR3 is 20 amino acids long. The CDR3 sequence: CASSSISPRQGEVQSYEQYF. The CDR3, as DNA: TGTGCCAGCAGTTCGATATCCCCGAGGCAGGGAGAGGTCCAATCCTACGAGCAGTACTTC.

This chain links TRBV12-3 or TRBV12-4 with TRBJ2-7; D assignment may be TRBD1 or TRBD2 (5 bases each). CDR3 length equals 15 residues. V shed 6 bases and J shed 0 bases, with 15 bases lying between them. As DNA, the CDR3 is TGTGCCAGCAGATCGTATGGGGGACGCTCCTACGAGCAGTACTTC. Its translation: CASRSYGGRSYEQYF.

This rearrangement joins TRBV3-1 to TRBJ2-4; the D gene is possibly TRBD1 (5 bases). Near its end, the DNA agrees better with TRBJ2-7, so the J call may be wrong. The germline V gene has CDR1 LGHDT and CDR2 YNNKEL (reference sequence). This CDR3 spans 13 amino acids. CDR3 nucleotide sequence: TGTGCCAGCAGCCATGTCAGGGTTGCCGAGCAGTACTTC. This codes for CASSHVRVAEQYF.

Concerning this clonotype: A much larger clonotype is one base distant, so this may be a read error. The rearrangement uses TRBV27 and TRBJ2-4, with 14 bases fitting TRBD2. Near its end, the DNA agrees better with TRBJ2-7, so the J call may be wrong. CDR3 length: 18 amino acids. Per the germline V gene, CDR1 is MNHEY and CDR2 is SMNVEV (reference sequence). The CDR3 nucleotides read TGTGCCAGCAGTTTAACGACGGGACTAGCGGGGGTAGCCTACGAGCAGTACTTC. As protein: CASSLTTGLAGVAYEQYF.

CDR3 DNA sequence: TGCGCCAGCGGGAGCGAGACAGCTTACACCGGGGAGCTGTTTTTT. It translates to CASGSETAYTGELFF. This sequence joins TRBV5-1 and TRBJ2-2, with D perhaps being TRBD1 or TRBD2 (5 bases each). CDR1 is SGHRS, CDR2 YFSETQ, per germline. This CDR3 has 15 amino acids. V was cut by 7 bases and J by 3 bases, with 16 bases left in between.

The chain is built from TRBV2 and TRBJ2-1; D uncertain. Germline V gene data show CDR1 as SNHLY and CDR2 as FYNNEI. This CDR3 contains 12 residues. Deletions cut 6 bases from V and 10 bases from J, with 13 bases between. The CDR3 sequence: CASSIDKEEQFF. The CDR3 DNA reads as TGTGCCAGCAGCATAGATAAGGAAGAGCAGTTCTTC.

In its sample, this clonotype was seen many times. Here the CDR3 reads CASSKGQIYNEQFF. CDR3 nucleotide sequence: TGTGCCAGCAGCAAGGGACAGATCTACAATGAGCAGTTCTTC. This chain connects TRBV7-9 to TRBJ2-1, with 7 positions matching TRBD1. V shed 5 bases, J shed 3 bases, and the junction held 4 bases outside the gene matches. Germline V gives CDR1 SEHNR, CDR2 FQNEAQ (reference sequence). This CDR3 contains 14 residues.

V usage is TRBV18 and J usage is TRBJ1-4, with D hard to call. Per germline, CDR1 KGHSH and CDR2 LQKENI. Trimming stripped 3 bases from V and 2 bases from J, with 13 bases between. CDR3 length: 16 residues. Here the CDR3 reads CASSPSLAGTNEKLFF. The CDR3 nucleotides are TGTGCCAGCTCACCTAGTTTGGCGGGGACTAATGAAAAACTGTTTTTT.